This TCR beta chain derives from a study of CD8+ T cells in alopecia areata. As the sequencing template, cDNA was produced by extracting RNA and reverse transcribing it. TCRdb's copy holds only in-frame clones and misses some; the assay was immunoSEQ multiplex PCR. In the table there are about 99,000 clones, approximately 52% of which are singletons. This clone was recorded a few times. Per the germline V gene, CDR1 is GTSNPN and CDR2 is SVGIG (reference sequence). The ends were cut back, 2 bases at V and 7 bases at J, with 11 bases in the middle. CDR3 length: 12 residues. The sequence was obtained from a human donor in good health. The chain joins TRBV30 to TRBJ2-5; D is perhaps TRBD2 (5 bases). The sequencing sample was made of CD4+ T cells sorted from blood. Here the CDR3 DNA reads TGTGCCTGGAGTTATACCGCGGGGACCCAGTACTTC. Translating gives CAWSYTAGTQYF.